The next 3 T cell receptor beta chains were all read from a single sample in a study of control samples from healthy donors and cancer patients. The assay was immunoSEQ multiplex PCR, and TCRdb's table has in-frame clones only and misses some. The sample contains about 120,000 clones, 85% to 90% of which appear only once. What was sequenced was PBMCs. Receptors originate from a woman between 45 and 60 years old with colorectal cancer.

The V call is TRBV6-5, the J call TRBJ1-2, with 9 bases identical to TRBD1. CDR1 is MNHEY, CDR2 SVGAGI, per germline. The CDR3 consists of 14 residues. V lost 6 bases and J lost 7; bases outside the gene matches: 9. CDR3 in DNA: TGTGCCAGCAGCCGGGACAGGGAATTGTCTGGCTACACCTTC. Translated: CASSRDRELSGYTF.

This sequence joins TRBV3-1 (or the pseudogene TRBV3-2) and TRBJ1-2; D is unresolved. Per germline, CDR1 LGHDT and CDR2 YNNKEL (reference sequence). The CDR3 is 11 amino acids. V dropped 1 base and J dropped 8 bases, with 5 bases sitting between them. The CDR3 here is CASSQGEGYTF. The CDR3 DNA follows: TGTGCCAGCAGCCAAGGAGAGGGCTACACCTTC.

The count of this clone is one. In nucleotides, the CDR3 is TGTGCCAGCAGCCATCGTGCGGCGGGTCGAGATCAGCCCCAGCATTTT. This codes for CASSHRAAGRDQPQHF. The gene calls are TRBV7-2 and TRBJ1-5; unclear D gene. Germline CDR1 and CDR2: SGHTA and FQGNSA. Trimming pared 5 bases from V and 5 bases from J, leaving 19 bases between. The CDR3 is 16 residues long.